This T cell receptor beta chain was recorded in a study of T-cell memory formation after mild COVID-19. On the study more broadly: Largely, the TCR clusters proved donor specific. Whole-study findings and limits: In pre-infection memory, a portion of responding clones appeared, which suggested that cross-reactive memory joined. Mostly located in CM and EM were contracting CD4+ clones, with contracting CD8+ clones located in EMRA.

A 5'RACE reaction primed in the constant segment made cDNA libraries of TCR alpha and TCR beta, and these carried sample barcodes and UMIs. In TCRdb, the 5' RACE reads were re-called with MiXCR into one record per CDR3 protein. The profile shows about 350,000 distinct CDR3 sequences, roughly 13% of them singletons. This clonotype was seen at least ten times. Its antigen is unknown. The V gene's germline CDR1 is DFQATT and CDR2 SNEGSKA (reference sequence). The CDR3 runs 12 residues. Trimming pared 3 bases from V and 4 bases from J, leaving 8 bases between. Sequenced sample: PBMCs or a T cell subset sorted from them (not recorded which). This sequence was found in a man aged 18 to 35 who had mild COVID-19 (a few samples of this study predate the infection). Cell type and time point are not known. This chain uses TRBV20-1 with TRBJ2-3; no clear D gene. The CDR3 is CSASPLADTQYF. The CDR3 nucleotides read TGCAGTGCTAGTCCCCTAGCAGATACGCAGTATTTT.